The present T cell receptor (beta chain) was sequenced within a study of lymphopenia after photon versus proton radiotherapy. The study's findings and limits: Under photons, naive T cells and diversity fell while effector/memory populations rose.

Clones were sequenced by immunoSEQ multiplex PCR, and TCRdb holds only the in-frame ones, with some missing. Here the sample spans about 18,000 clones, about 92% being singletons. CDR3 length equals 14 residues. Note on this clone: Antigen: not known.

The V call is TRBV21-1, the J call TRBJ2-5; TRBD1, as called in the table, went unchecked against the DNA. TRBV21-1 is a pseudogene locus. Sequencing was performed on peripheral blood, taken from a patient treated with photon-based radiotherapy. The receptor was derived from a woman aged 40 to 50 with cholangiocarcinoma. The chain's CDR3 is CASTFPGTEETQYF. CDR3 in DNA: TGTGCCAGCACCTTCCCCGGGACAGAAGAGACCCAGTACTTC.